Following are 27 T cell receptor beta chains from one sample sequenced in a study of blood T cell repertoires in COVID-19. Assay used: immunoSEQ multiplex PCR; TCRdb lists only in-frame clones, some missing. The sample has over 120,000 clones, about four fifths seen once. The sequenced sample was peripheral blood. Every receptor here comes from a woman in her sixties or seventies with COVID-19, enrolled during active disease.

The chain couples TRBV5-1 to TRBJ1-6; TRBD1 matches 12 bases. The V gene's germline CDR1 is SGHRS and CDR2 YFSETQ. This CDR3 is 17 amino acids long. With V trimmed by 4 bases and J by 10 bases, 12 bases remained unmatched. In DNA form, the CDR3 reads TGCGCCAGCAGCGTACAACCTCCGGGACAGGGGGCATCACCCCTCCACTTT. This sequence encodes CASSVQPPGQGASPLHF.

The V and J genes are TRBV5-1 and TRBJ1-2; D is unresolved. CDR1 and CDR2 (germline): SGHRS, YFSETQ. CDR3 length: 13 amino acids. Trimming stripped 2 bases from V and 8 bases from J, with 13 bases between. CDR3 loop: CASSLGQRRGYTF. Written as DNA, the CDR3 is TGCGCCAGCAGCTTAGGGCAGCGGAGAGGCTACACCTTC.

This clone turned up a few times. The chain joins TRBV6-4 to TRBJ2-3; 8 bases agree with TRBD1. This CDR3 is built from 16 residues. The germline gives CDR1 MRHNA, CDR2 SNTAGT. The junction had 7 bases not matched to a gene; V was cut back by 3 bases and J by 2 bases. The CDR3 spells CASSEGAGGFTDTQYF. The CDR3 DNA sequence: TGTGCCAGCAGTGAGGGGGCAGGGGGCTTCACAGATACGCAGTATTTT.

The chain recombines TRBV30 with TRBJ1-5, with D perhaps TRBD1 (6 bases). Germline CDR1 reads GTSNPN; CDR2 reads SVGIG (reference sequence). V lost 1 base and J 5 bases, leaving 9 bases between the germline ends. The length of the CDR3 is 13 residues. This chain's CDR3 is CAWSGGRDQPQHF. The CDR3 DNA sequence: TGTGCCTGGAGTGGGGGGCGAGATCAGCCCCAGCATTTT. The full variable domain, rest sourced from reference TRBV30 and TRBJ1-5, is SQTIHQWPATLVQPVGSPLSLECTVEGTSNPNLYWYRQAAGRGLQLLFYSVGIGQISSEVPQNLSASRPQDRQFILSSKKLLLSDSGFYLCAWSGGRDQPQHFGDGTRLSIL.

The genes are TRBV30 and TRBJ2-5; 7 nucleotides line up with TRBD2. V gave up 1 base and J gave up 4 bases; unmatched junction bases: 6. The CDR3 is 14 amino acids. Germline V gives CDR1 GTSNPN, CDR2 SVGIG (reference sequence). This CDR3 is CAWSAGTTRETQYF. The CDR3 region has the DNA TGTGCCTGGAGTGCCGGGACTACGCGAGAGACCCAGTACTTC.

This chain uses TRBV27 with TRBJ2-5; tentatively, D is TRBD1 (6 bases). With 8 bases removed from V and 7 bases from J, the gap between germline ends came to 17 bases. The germline CDR1 and CDR2 sequences are MNHEY and SMNVEV (reference sequence). This CDR3 comprises 13 residues. As DNA, the CDR3 is TGTGCCAGCGTGGAGACAGGCCGATGGACCCAGTACTTC. Protein sequence: CASVETGRWTQYF.

The chain couples TRBV7-8 to TRBJ2-3; 9 bases align to TRBD2. The junction had 6 bases not matched to a gene; V was cut back by 4 bases and J by 1 base. The CDR3 length is 16 residues. In germline, CDR1 is SGHVS, CDR2 FQNEAQ. CDR3 amino acids: CASSSGKRGGTDTQYF. The CDR3 region has the DNA TGTGCCAGCAGCTCCGGGAAGCGGGGGGGCACAGATACGCAGTATTTT. Looking up the rest from reference TRBV7-8 and TRBJ2-3 gives the full variable domain: GAGVSQSPRYKVAKRGQDVALRCDPISGHVSLFWYQQALGQGPEFLTYFQNEAQLDKSGLPSDRFFAERPEGSVSTLKIQRTQQEDSAVYLCASSSGKRGGTDTQYFGPGTRLTVL.

The V call is TRBV6-6, the J call TRBJ1-2; possibly TRBD1 for D (6 bases). Deletions cut 2 bases from V and 6 bases from J, with 16 bases between. The CDR3 totals 15 residues. The germline CDR1 and CDR2 sequences are MNHNY and SVGAGI (reference sequence). This chain's CDR3 is CASSYTSSQGNGYTF. As DNA, the CDR3 is TGTGCCAGCAGTTACACTTCGTCACAGGGAAATGGCTACACCTTC.

This chain joins TRBV11-2 and TRBJ1-2; the D gene is possibly TRBD1 (6 bases). The CDR3 sequence is 16 residues long. From germline, CDR1 is SGHAT and CDR2 FQNNGV. V was shortened by 3 bases and J by 5 bases, with 19 bases between the two germline ends. CDR3 nucleotide sequence: TGTGCCAGCAGCTTGGGACAAGGCCCACTAGGGTATGGCTACACCTTC. As protein: CASSLGQGPLGYGYTF. Full variable domain (outside the CDR3, taken from reference TRBV11-2 and TRBJ1-2): EAGVAQSPRYKIIEKRQSVAFWCNPISGHATLYWYQQILGQGPKLLIQFQNNGVVDDSQLPKDRFSAERLKGVDSTLKIQPAKLEDSAVYLCASSLGQGPLGYGYTFGSGTRLTVV.

The chain joins TRBV5-1 to TRBJ1-3; TRBD1 is a possible D gene (6 bases). The V gene lost 1 base and the J gene lost 3 bases, with 17 bases spanning the gap. The CDR3 totals 17 residues. In germline, CDR1 is SGHRS, CDR2 YFSETQ. The CDR3 protein is CASSLSVVGAGGNTIYF. DNA of the CDR3: TGCGCCAGCAGCTTGTCCGTGGTGGGGGCCGGTGGAAACACCATATATTTT.

This clone was recorded once. V usage is TRBV5-1 and J usage is TRBJ2-3; 7 nucleotides match TRBD2. V lost 0 bases to trimming and J lost 3 bases; unmatched junction nucleotides: 10. The CDR3 sequence is 17 residues long. CDR1 and CDR2 from the germline V gene are SGHRS and YFSETQ. The CDR3 here is CASSLVAAGETTDTQYF. The CDR3 bases are TGCGCCAGCAGCTTGGTCGCGGCGGGGGAGACGACAGATACGCAGTATTTT.

The chain has TRBV3-1 (or the pseudogene TRBV3-2) and TRBJ1-6, with unresolved D. The CDR3 is 12 residues long. V was clipped by 4 bases and J by 7 bases, with 5 bases between them. Germline assignment: CDR1 LGHDT and CDR2 YNNKEL (reference sequence). The CDR3: CASSRTNSPLHF. CDR3 nucleotide sequence: TGTGCCAGCAGCCGAACAAATTCACCCCTCCACTTT.

This clone has more than one count but fewer than ten. The J gene is TRBJ2-3, the V gene TRBV6-5; perhaps TRBD2 as D (6 bases). The CDR3 runs to 12 residues. Trimming cost V 7 bases and J 5 bases, with 10 bases left between them. CDR1 MNHEY and CDR2 SVGAGI come from the germline V gene. The chain's CDR3 is CASTSDGDTQYF. CDR3 in DNA: TGTGCCAGCACTAGCGATGGAGATACGCAGTATTTT.

The V and J genes are TRBV19 and TRBJ1-2; weak D call: TRBD1 (5 bases). V was cut by 7 bases and J by 6 bases, with 21 bases left in between. In germline, CDR1 is LNHDA, CDR2 SQIVND (reference sequence). This CDR3 is built from 15 residues. The CDR3 spells CASKWDWGTVDGYTF. The CDR3 DNA reads TGTGCCAGTAAATGGGACTGGGGGACTGTGGATGGCTACACCTTC. The full variable domain, completed using reference TRBV19 and TRBJ1-2, is DGGITQSPKYLFRKEGQNVTLSCEQNLNHDAMYWYRQDPGQGLRLIYYSQIVNDFQKGDIAEGYSVSREKKESFPLTVTSAQKNPTAFYLCASKWDWGTVDGYTFGSGTRLTVV.

This clone turned up a few times. This chain links TRBV24-1 with TRBJ2-3, with 13 nucleotides matching TRBD2. CDR1 and CDR2 from the germline V gene are KGHDR and SFDVKD. The V segment lost 3 bases and the J segment 7 bases; nucleotides outside the gene matches: 6. The CDR3 sequence is 16 residues long. The CDR3 sequence: CATSDLQLAGGNTQYF. The CDR3 DNA reads as TGTGCCACCAGTGATCTCCAACTAGCGGGGGGGAATACGCAGTATTTT.

About this clone: Its ends do not fully match the called genes, so a read error is possible. The V gene is TRBV5-4, the J gene TRBJ2-5; D uncertain. The CDR3 spans 12 residues. Germline CDR1 and CDR2: SGHNT and YYREEE (reference sequence). CDR3 sequence reads: CASSLNQETQYF. The DNA of the CDR3 is TGTGCCAGCAGCCTGAACCAGGAGACCCAGTACTTC.

The chain has TRBV5-1 and TRBJ2-1, with 8 bases fitting TRBD1. This CDR3 spans 15 amino acids. In germline, CDR1 is SGHRS, CDR2 YFSETQ. Trimming at V came to 1 base and at J to 8 bases, leaving 8 bases not matched to a gene. The CDR3 region is CASSLQGAFDDEQFF. CDR3 DNA sequence: TGCGCCAGCAGCTTGCAGGGGGCGTTCGATGATGAGCAGTTCTTC.

The V call is TRBV2, the J call TRBJ2-7; 7 bases line up with TRBD2. V lost 4 bases and J lost 5; bases outside the gene matches: 11. The CDR3 covers 15 residues. The germline V gene encodes CDR1 SNHLY and CDR2 FYNNEI. The CDR3 loop reads CASSGVLAASDEQYF. In nucleotides, the CDR3 is TGTGCCAGCAGTGGAGTCCTAGCGGCCTCGGACGAGCAGTACTTC.

The chain recombines TRBV5-6 with TRBJ2-3; D perhaps matches TRBD2 (7 bases). Germline lookup yields CDR1 SGHDT and CDR2 YYEEEE. The V end was cut by 2 bases, the J end by 2 bases, with 15 bases between. The CDR3 loop spans 16 amino acids. The CDR3 nucleotides read TGTGCCAGCAGCTTCCAACGGGGGGCCTTCACAGATACGCAGTATTTT. Amino acids: CASSFQRGAFTDTQYF. Full variable domain (outside the CDR3, taken from reference TRBV5-6 and TRBJ2-3): DAGVTQSPTHLIKTRGQQVTLRCSPKSGHDTVSWYQQALGQGPQFIFQYYEEEERQRGNFPDRFSGHQFPNYSSELNVNALLLGDSALYLCASSFQRGAFTDTQYFGPGTRLTVL.

The chain links TRBV5-1 to TRBJ2-1, with 9 bases matching TRBD2. CDR1 SGHRS and CDR2 YFSETQ come from the germline V gene. This CDR3 is built from 14 residues. With V trimmed by 4 bases and J by 8 bases, 7 bases remained unmatched. This CDR3 reads CASSKGLAGDEQFF. In nucleotides, the CDR3 is TGCGCCAGCAGCAAGGGACTAGCCGGCGATGAGCAGTTCTTC.

The chain joins TRBV7-6 to TRBJ1-6, with D perhaps matching TRBD1 (6 bases). Between the trimmed V and J ends, which lost 5 bases and 9 bases, there was a span of 11 bases. This CDR3 has 13 residues. Looked up from germline, CDR1 is SGHVS and CDR2 is FNYEAQ. CDR3 amino acids: CASSPDRRSPLHF. CDR3 bases: TGTGCCAGCAGCCCAGACAGGCGTTCACCCCTCCACTTT.

CDR3 nucleotide sequence: TGCGCCAGCAGCCAAGACCCGGACAGGGCCACTGAAGCTTTCTTT. Translated, it gives CASSQDPDRATEAFF. This sequence joins TRBV4-1 and TRBJ1-1; 8 bases are a match to TRBD1. The CDR3 sequence is 15 residues long. The ends lost 0 bases at V and 4 bases at J; junction bases unmatched: 4. The germline V gene encodes CDR1 MGHRA and CDR2 YSYEKL.

The chain employs TRBV6-1 and TRBJ1-6; 7 nucleotides line up with TRBD1. Germline V gene data show CDR1 as MNHNS and CDR2 as SASEGT. V shed 3 bases, J shed 12 bases, and the junction held 8 bases outside the gene matches. The CDR3 runs to 14 residues. CDR3 protein: CASSERRDSGPLHF. CDR3 bases: TGTGCCAGCAGTGAGAGAAGGGACAGTGGACCCCTCCACTTT.

The rearrangement links TRBV2 to TRBJ1-2; D might be TRBD1 (6 bases). CDR1 SNHLY and CDR2 FYNNEI come from the germline V gene. The ends were cut back, 3 bases at V and 2 bases at J, with 13 bases in the middle. The length of the CDR3 is 15 residues. In DNA form, the CDR3 reads TGTGCCAGCAGTGAGGAGGGGGGGATCAACTATGGCTACACCTTC. Translating gives CASSEEGGINYGYTF.

This chain links TRBV7-2 with TRBJ2-1, with 8 bases matching TRBD2. The trim removed 8 bases at V and 8 bases at J, leaving 8 bases unmatched. Germline V lookup: CDR1 SGHTA, CDR2 FQGNSA. The CDR3 is 13 amino acids. The CDR3 sequence: CASGGTSHHEQFF. The CDR3 coding sequence is TGTGCCAGCGGAGGGACTAGTCACCATGAGCAGTTCTTC.

This chain uses TRBV28 with TRBJ1-3; tentative D call: TRBD1 (5 bases). V was shortened by 7 bases and J by 0 bases, with 7 bases between the two germline ends. Germline CDR1 reads MDHEN; CDR2 reads SYDVKM. The CDR3 is 13 amino acids. Written as DNA, the CDR3 is TGTGCCAGCAACAGGCCCTCTGGAAACACCATATATTTT. It encodes CASNRPSGNTIYF.

This clone is a singleton in its sample. The chain employs TRBV9 and TRBJ2-3; no clear D gene. Trimming cost V 0 bases and J 2 bases, with 10 bases left between them. Germline V gene data show CDR1 as SGDLS and CDR2 as YYNGEE. The CDR3 runs to 15 residues. The chain's CDR3 is CASSVGARLTDTQYF. In nucleotides, the CDR3 is TGTGCCAGCAGCGTAGGTGCCAGGCTCACAGATACGCAGTATTTT.